These 18 T cell receptor beta chains originate from one sample sequenced in a study of beta chain features in type 1 diabetes. Notes on the study in general: Researchers report that Type 1 diabetes patients had moderately but significantly shorter TCRB CDR3s across all four CD4+ subsets.

As every portion of the isolated RNA was reverse transcribed, the sequencing read expressed TCRB transcripts. Clones were read by immunoSEQ multiplex PCR, and TCRdb kept only the in-frame ones, dropping some. This table has 500,000 to 800,000 clones, 9.5% to 15% appearing once. These receptors' antigens are unknown. The sample consisted of naive CD4+ T cells from blood. All receptors derive from a man younger than 45 with type 1 diabetes.

This clone has more than one count but fewer than ten. The rearrangement uses TRBV20-1 and TRBJ1-2; D not resolved. Trimming pared 0 bases from V and 8 bases from J, leaving 7 bases between. CDR1 is DFQATT and CDR2 is SNEGSKA in the germline V gene (reference sequence). The CDR3 length is 11 residues. For the CDR3, the DNA is TGCAGTGCTAGAGATCGACGCGGCTACACCTTC. Encoded protein: CSARDRRGYTF.

The chain recombines TRBV7-6 with TRBJ2-5; 8 bases agree with TRBD1. The germline CDR1 and CDR2 sequences are SGHVS and FNYEAQ. J lost 5 bases, V lost 6 bases, and 5 bases had no gene match. The CDR3 is 13 amino acids. In nucleotides, the CDR3 is TGTGCCAGCAGGAAAACAGGGGGGGAGACCCAGTACTTC. Amino acids: CASRKTGGETQYF. The variable domain in full, with the rest retrieved from reference TRBV7-6 and TRBJ2-5, is GAGVSQSPRYKVTKRGQDVALRCDPISGHVSLYWYRQALGQGPEFLTYFNYEAQQDKSGLPNDRFSAERPEGSISTLTIQRTEQRDSAMYRCASRKTGGETQYFGPGTRLLVL.

This clone came up once. The V call is TRBV7-9, the J call TRBJ1-1; D not resolved. CDR3 length: 13 amino acids. Per the germline V gene, CDR1 is SEHNR and CDR2 is FQNEAQ (reference sequence). V was cut by 2 bases and J by 0 bases, with 4 bases left in between. CDR3 DNA: TGTGCCAGCAGCTTAATACTGAACACTGAAGCTTTCTTT. Its protein is CASSLILNTEAFF.

CDR3 nucleotides: TGCGCCAGCAGCCAAGATCCGCGGACGAAGGAAAAACTGTTTTTT. Protein: CASSQDPRTKEKLFF. V usage is TRBV4-3 and J usage is TRBJ1-4; D remains ambiguous. The V end lost 0 bases, the J end lost 8 bases, and 13 bases lay between the germline ends. Germline V lookup: CDR1 LGHNA, CDR2 YSLEER. The CDR3 loop spans 15 amino acids.

This clone appeared a few times. This sample also contains other DNA sequences that code for the same CDR3. The CDR3 here is CSVVLNTEAFF. The DNA for the CDR3 is TGCAGCGTTGTACTGAACACTGAAGCTTTCTTT. This chain uses TRBV29-1 with TRBJ1-1, with unresolved D. CDR3 length: 11 amino acids. Germline V CDR1 and CDR2: SQVTM, ANQGSEA. V was shortened by 4 bases and J by 0 bases, with 3 bases between the two germline ends.

The J gene is TRBJ2-3, the V gene TRBV28, with D uncertain. CDR1 MDHEN and CDR2 SYDVKM come from the germline V gene. Trimming left V 5 bases short and J 6 bases short, with 15 bases between. The CDR3 has 14 residues. The CDR3 DNA reads as TGTGCCAGCAGTCCTACCCCGAGGTCGGATACGCAGTATTTT. This codes for CASSPTPRSDTQYF.

The chain carries TRBV9 and TRBJ2-5; 7 bases are shared with TRBD1. The CDR3 has 15 residues. Trimming at V came to 1 base and at J to 4 bases, leaving 7 bases not matched to a gene. CDR1 and CDR2 (germline): SGDLS, YYNGEE. CDR3 nucleotides: TGTGCCAGCAGCGTAAAACAGGGGATAGGAGAGACCCAGTACTTC. Translation gives CASSVKQGIGETQYF.

The chain couples TRBV27 to TRBJ2-3; D is perhaps TRBD1 (6 bases). V lost 3 bases, J lost 7 bases, and 14 bases lay in between. This CDR3 region has 14 residues. In germline, CDR1 is MNHEY, CDR2 SMNVEV (reference sequence). CDR3 sequence reads: CASSFGTRVNTQYF. CDR3 DNA: TGTGCCAGCAGTTTTGGGACAAGGGTGAATACGCAGTATTTT.

This chain connects TRBV6-1 to TRBJ2-5, with no clear D. V lost 3 bases and J lost 5, with 7 bases in between. This CDR3 is built from 12 residues. The germline V gene has CDR1 MNHNS and CDR2 SASEGT. In DNA form, the CDR3 reads TGTGCCAGCAGTGAGTCGGTGGAGACCCAGTACTTC. Translated, it gives CASSESVETQYF.

Only a few counts were recorded for this clone. The chain couples TRBV7-9 to TRBJ2-1; maybe TRBD2 (7 bases). The CDR3 has 13 amino acids. V lost 4 bases and J 9 bases, leaving 13 bases between the germline ends. Germline V gene data show CDR1 as SEHNR and CDR2 as FQNEAQ (reference sequence). CDR3: CASSSRGEGEQFF. CDR3 nucleotide sequence: TGTGCCAGCAGCTCTAGGGGGGAGGGTGAGCAGTTCTTC.

The V gene is TRBV5-1, the J gene TRBJ2-3, with D uncertain. V was cut by 2 bases and J by 0 bases, with 10 bases left in between. The CDR3 loop spans 15 amino acids. From germline, CDR1 is SGHRS and CDR2 YFSETQ. CDR3 sequence (DNA): TGCGCCAGCAGCTTTGGGTCAACTAGCACAGATACGCAGTATTTT. This translates into CASSFGSTSTDTQYF.

There are a few counts of this clone. For the CDR3, the DNA is TGTGCCAGCACTGCGACTCTTGTTACGGCCAAAAACATTCAGTACTTC. Translated, it gives CASTATLVTAKNIQYF. V and J are TRBV6-6 and TRBJ2-4; D unclear. V was pared by 7 bases and J by 1 base, with 17 bases between. This CDR3 is 16 amino acids long. CDR1 and CDR2 from the germline V gene are MNHNY and SVGAGI (reference sequence).

A few counts support this clone. The chain employs TRBV18 and TRBJ1-1; maybe TRBD1 (5 bases). Germline-derived CDR1 and CDR2 are KGHSH and LQKENI. The CDR3 has 12 amino acids. Deletions cut 2 bases from V and 7 bases from J, with 8 bases between. CDR3 residues: CASSPTRGEAFF. Here the CDR3 DNA reads TGTGCCAGCTCACCAACTAGGGGTGAAGCTTTCTTT. Complete variable domain (other parts from reference TRBV18 and TRBJ1-1): NAGVMQNPRHLVRRRGQEARLRCSPMKGHSHVYWYRQLPEEGLKFMVYLQKENIIDESGMPKERFSAEFPKEGPSILRIQQVVRGDSAAYFCASSPTRGEAFFGQGTRLTVV.

In this sample, this clone turned up a few times. The chain employs TRBV9 and TRBJ2-2; 9 positions match TRBD2. This CDR3 spans 16 amino acids. The J segment lost 0 bases and the V segment lost 2 bases, leaving 2 bases of the junction unmatched. Germline assignment: CDR1 SGDLS and CDR2 YYNGEE. The CDR3 is CASSVQRGANTGELFF. CDR3 sequence (DNA): TGTGCCAGCAGCGTGCAGCGGGGGGCGAACACCGGGGAGCTGTTTTTT.

This clone showed up just a few times. The chain recombines TRBV4-3 with TRBJ2-7, with 9 bases fitting TRBD2. The V segment lost 1 base and the J segment 3 bases; nucleotides outside the gene matches: 4. The CDR3 runs to 15 residues. Germline CDR1 is LGHNA and CDR2 is YSLEER. CDR3 sequence: CASSQGLAANYEQYF. In DNA, the CDR3 is TGCGCCAGCAGCCAAGGACTAGCGGCCAACTACGAGCAGTACTTC.

In this sample, this clone turned up a few times. The V call is TRBV9, the J call TRBJ1-1; TRBD1 matches at 8 bases. Germline V gene lookup returns CDR1 SGDLS and CDR2 YYNGEE. Unmatched junction bases numbered 11, after V lost 2 bases and J lost 5 bases. This CDR3 is built from 16 residues. CDR3 in DNA: TGTGCCAGCAGCGTTGAGACAGGGGTGATGATGACTGAAGCTTTCTTT. Encoded protein: CASSVETGVMMTEAFF.

The V gene is TRBV27, the J gene TRBJ1-6; D ambiguous. Trimming stripped 3 bases from V and 10 bases from J, with 10 bases between. The CDR3 totals 13 residues. CDR1 is MNHEY and CDR2 is SMNVEV in the germline V gene (reference sequence). CDR3 in DNA: TGTGCCAGCAGTTTGGAGGGAGGATCACCCCTCCACTTT. Translated, it gives CASSLEGGSPLHF.

This clone was picked up a small number of times. V gene TRBV4-3 combines with J gene TRBJ1-4; D is uncertain. Trimming removed 1 base at V and 4 bases at J, with 13 bases between. From germline, CDR1 is LGHNA and CDR2 YSLEER. The CDR3 covers 16 residues. In DNA form, the CDR3 reads TGCGCCAGCAGCCAAGGGCTCCAGCCCTTTAATGAAAAACTGTTTTTT. Residues: CASSQGLQPFNEKLFF.